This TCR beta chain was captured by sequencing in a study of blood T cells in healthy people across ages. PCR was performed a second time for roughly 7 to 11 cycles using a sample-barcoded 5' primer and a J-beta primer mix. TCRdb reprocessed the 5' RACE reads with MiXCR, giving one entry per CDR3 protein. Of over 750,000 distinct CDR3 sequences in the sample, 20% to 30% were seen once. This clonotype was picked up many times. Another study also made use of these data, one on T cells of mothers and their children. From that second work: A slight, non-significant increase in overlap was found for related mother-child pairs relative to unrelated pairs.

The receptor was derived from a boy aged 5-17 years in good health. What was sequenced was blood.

CDR3 bases: TGTGCCAGCAGCTTAGACTATGCCTCCTACAATGAGCAGTTCTTC. Translation: CASSLDYASYNEQFF. This rearrangement joins TRBV7-2 to TRBJ2-1; D not resolved. The CDR3 has 15 residues. Trimming took 1 base from V and 0 from J, leaving 7 bases between them. The V gene's germline CDR1 is SGHTA and CDR2 FQGNSA.